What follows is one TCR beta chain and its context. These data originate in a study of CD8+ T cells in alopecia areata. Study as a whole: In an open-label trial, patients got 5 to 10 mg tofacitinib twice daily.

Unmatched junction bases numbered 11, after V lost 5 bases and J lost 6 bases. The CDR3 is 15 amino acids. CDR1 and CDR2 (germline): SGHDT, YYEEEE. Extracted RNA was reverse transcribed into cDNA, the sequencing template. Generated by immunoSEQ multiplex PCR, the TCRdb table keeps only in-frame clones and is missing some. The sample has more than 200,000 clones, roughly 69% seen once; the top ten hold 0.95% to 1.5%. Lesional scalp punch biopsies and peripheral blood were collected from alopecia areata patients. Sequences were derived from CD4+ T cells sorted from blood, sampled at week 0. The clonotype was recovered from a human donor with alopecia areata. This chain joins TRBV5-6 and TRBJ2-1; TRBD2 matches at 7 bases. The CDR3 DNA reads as TGTGCCAGCAGTTCCGGGACTACTTTGTTCAATGAGCAGTTCTTC. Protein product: CASSSGTTLFNEQFF.